The entry that follows covers one TCR beta chain sequence. This specimen belongs to a study of long-term antiretroviral therapy in people with HIV. The CDR3 loop spans 12 amino acids. V gave up 2 bases and J gave up 5 bases, with 7 bases separating them. CDR1 SQVTM and CDR2 ANQGSEA come from the germline V gene. It was version v3.0 of the immunoSEQ assay that was run at survey level. Repertoires were generated with immunoSEQ multiplex PCR, while TCRdb's copy carries only in-frame clones and drops some. The sample holds tens of thousands of clones; just over 90% are singletons and the top ten take about 3.9%.

The source material was unsorted PBMCs, sampled 3.1 years after starting antiretroviral therapy. V is TRBV29-1 and J is TRBJ2-1, with D perhaps TRBD1 (6 bases). The sequence was collected from a man in his late teens or twenties with HIV. CDR3 loop: CSVEQGNNEQFF. CDR3 bases: TGCAGCGTTGAACAGGGGAACAATGAGCAGTTCTTC.